This TCR beta chain emerged from a study of control samples from healthy donors and cancer patients. This table comes from immunoSEQ multiplex PCR, and its TCRdb copy is limited to in-frame clones, with some not included. The sample holds about 130,000 clones, less than 90% seen once. There are 18 residues in the CDR3. The junction had 16 bases not matched to a gene; V was cut back by 3 bases and J by 5 bases. CDR1 SGHVS and CDR2 FQNEAQ come from the germline V gene. The specimen was blood. The sequence derives from a man between 18 and 35 years old in good health. The rearrangement joins TRBV7-8 to TRBJ2-5; 9 bases map to TRBD2. Written as DNA, the CDR3 is TGTGCCAGCAGCTTCTTCCAAATAGCGGGAGAGGGTAAGGAGACCCAGTACTTC. This sequence encodes CASSFFQIAGEGKETQYF.